Listed below are T cell receptor beta chains from one sample, sequenced in a study of OX40 agonist ivuxolimab in advanced cancers. Method: immunoSEQ multiplex PCR; TCRdb's copy keeps in-frame clones and lacks some. The repertoire holds under 75,000 clones, with roughly 84% as singletons. Sequenced here: CD4+ or CD8+ T cells sorted from blood, sampled in a trial of the OX40 agonist ivuxolimab. The receptors come from an adult with an advanced solid tumor such as melanoma, head and neck, liver or kidney cancer. CDR3s include the opening cysteine and the closing phenylalanine or tryptophan. D genes are given only for firm matches. Only part of the rows carry a size: once, few, many, or a class if the clone is expanded.

v_gene	abundance	d_gene	j_gene	CDR3aa	CDR3nt
TRBV11-3	NA	TRBD1	TRBJ2-7	CASSLEGGTGDEQYF	TGTGCCAGCAGCTTAGAAGGTGGGACAGGGGACGAGCAGTACTTC
TRBV28	NA	TRBD1	TRBJ2-7	CASSETGVKAYEQYF	TGTGCCAGCAGTGAGACAGGGGTTAAGGCCTACGAGCAGTACTTC
TRBV5-4	NA	NA	TRBJ2-5	CASSPTRRAETQYF	TGTGCCAGCAGCCCCACGAGAAGGGCGGAGACCCAGTACTTC
TRBV19	NA	NA	TRBJ1-3	CASKDRHSGNTIYF	TGTGCCAGTAAGGACCGCCACTCTGGAAACACCATATATTTT
TRBV28	few	TRBD2	TRBJ2-2	CASSLTGVDLAGVLGELFF	TGTGCCAGCAGTTTGACAGGGGTGGATCTAGCGGGAGTTCTGGGGGAGCTGTTTTTT
TRBV28	few	NA	TRBJ1-2	CASSSSHGYTF	TGTGCCAGCAGTTCCTCGCATGGCTACACCTTC
TRBV15	NA	NA	TRBJ1-2	CATSRVTGLSYTF	TGTGCCACCAGCAGAGTTACAGGGCTGAGCTACACCTTC
TRBV6-5	NA	NA	TRBJ2-3	CASSYSLGRDTQYF	TGTGCCAGCAGTTACTCGCTGGGACGAGATACGCAGTATTTT
TRBV6-1	NA	NA	TRBJ1-5	CASSGTPGQPQHF	TGTGCCAGCAGTGGGACACCAGGGCAGCCCCAGCATTTT
TRBV6-5	NA	NA	TRBJ1-3	CASSRQGTSGNTIYF	TGTGCCAGCAGCCGCCAGGGGACATCCGGAAACACCATATATTTT
TRBV6-6	NA	NA	TRBJ1-5	CASSYPGPQHF	TGTGCCAGCAGTTACCCTGGGCCCCAGCATTTT
TRBV9	NA	NA	TRBJ2-6	CASSVRSSGANVLTF	TGTGCCAGCAGCGTTCGGAGCTCTGGGGCCAACGTCCTGACTTTC
TRBV14	NA	NA	TRBJ2-2	CASSQVLGLVTGELFF	TGTGCCAGCAGCCAAGTGCTGGGATTGGTCACCGGGGAGCTGTTTTTT
TRBV28	once	NA	TRBJ1-2	CASRPIEGYTF	TGTGCCAGCAGGCCCATTGAGGGCTACACCTTC
TRBV5-1	few	NA	TRBJ2-3	CASSLGGLQDTQYF	TGCGCCAGCAGCTTAGGTGGGCTCCAGGATACGCAGTATTTT
TRBV28	NA	TRBD2	TRBJ2-7	CASSFLSGATYEQYF	TGTGCCAGCAGTTTCCTTAGCGGGGCCACCTACGAGCAGTACTTC
TRBV28	NA	NA	TRBJ1-1	CASSLRPVRGEAFF	TGTGCCAGCAGTTTACGCCCCGTCAGGGGTGAAGCTTTCTTT
TRBV5-4	NA	TRBD2	TRBJ2-2	CASSGLAGGPGELFF	TGTGCCAGCAGCGGACTAGCGGGGGGGCCCGGGGAGCTGTTTTTT
TRBV5-1	NA	NA	TRBJ1-4	CASSANPAGELEKLFF	TGCGCCAGCAGCGCCAATCCGGCAGGAGAACTTGAAAAACTGTTTTTT
TRBV6-6	NA	TRBD1	TRBJ1-5	CASSWGQGGSNQPQHF	TGTGCCAGCAGCTGGGGACAGGGAGGGAGCAATCAGCCCCAGCATTTT
TRBV4-2	NA	TRBD1	TRBJ1-6	CASSLMGQGNSPLHF	TGTGCCAGCAGCCTGATGGGACAGGGGAACTCACCCCTCCACTTT
TRBV20-1	NA	NA	TRBJ2-7	CSAATAYEQYF	TGCAGTGCAGCAACGGCCTACGAGCAGTACTTC
TRBV25-1	NA	NA	TRBJ1-2	CASSRPGAKSNYGYTF	TGTGCCAGCTCCAGACCGGGGGCCAAATCTAACTATGGCTACACCTTC
TRBV10-3	NA	NA	TRBJ2-7	CATARSSYEQYF	TGTGCCACCGCCCGTTCGTCTTACGAGCAGTACTTC
TRBV10-3	NA	TRBD2	TRBJ2-1	CAISDPLAEAYNEQFF	TGTGCCATCAGTGATCCACTAGCGGAAGCCTACAATGAGCAGTTCTTC
TRBV28	NA	NA	TRBJ1-4	CASRSLGGEGEVELFF	TGTGCCAGCAGATCCCTCGGAGGAGAAGGGGAGGTGGAACTGTTTTTT